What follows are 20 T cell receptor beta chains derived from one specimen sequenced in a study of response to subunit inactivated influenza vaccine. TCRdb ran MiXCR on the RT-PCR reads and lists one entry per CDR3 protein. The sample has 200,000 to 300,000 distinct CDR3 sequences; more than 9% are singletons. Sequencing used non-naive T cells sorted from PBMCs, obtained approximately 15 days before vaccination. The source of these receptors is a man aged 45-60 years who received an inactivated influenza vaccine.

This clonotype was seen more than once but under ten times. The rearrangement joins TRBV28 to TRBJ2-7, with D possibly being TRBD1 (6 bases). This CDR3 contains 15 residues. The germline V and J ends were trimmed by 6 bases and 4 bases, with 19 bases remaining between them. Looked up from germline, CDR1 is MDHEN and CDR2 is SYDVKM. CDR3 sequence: CASRHRDPNLYEQYF. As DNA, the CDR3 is TGTGCCAGCAGGCACAGGGACCCCAATCTTTACGAGCAGTACTTC.

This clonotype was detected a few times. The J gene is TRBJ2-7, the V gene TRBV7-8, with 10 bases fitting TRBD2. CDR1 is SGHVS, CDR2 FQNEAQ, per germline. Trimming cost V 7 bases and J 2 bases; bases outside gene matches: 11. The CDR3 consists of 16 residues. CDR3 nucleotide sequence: TGTGCCAGCACACCAAGGGAAGCGGGAGGGCCCTACGAGCAGTACTTC. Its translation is CASTPREAGGPYEQYF.

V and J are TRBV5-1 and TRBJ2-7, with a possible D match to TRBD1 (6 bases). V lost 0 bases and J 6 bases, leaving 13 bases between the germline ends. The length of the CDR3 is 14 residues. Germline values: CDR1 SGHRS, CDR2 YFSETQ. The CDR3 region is CASSLGGTGIEQYF. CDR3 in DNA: TGCGCCAGCAGCTTGGGGGGAACAGGGATCGAGCAGTACTTC. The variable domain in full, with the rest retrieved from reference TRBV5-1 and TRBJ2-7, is KAGVTQTPRYLIKTRGQQVTLSCSPISGHRSVSWYQQTPGQGLQFLFEYFSETQRNKGNFPGRFSGRQFSNSRSEMNVSTLELGDSALYLCASSLGGTGIEQYFGPGTRLTVT.

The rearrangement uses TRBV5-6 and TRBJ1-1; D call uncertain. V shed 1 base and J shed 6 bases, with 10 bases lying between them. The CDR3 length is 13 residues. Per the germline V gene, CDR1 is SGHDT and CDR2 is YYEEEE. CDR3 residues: CASSLKLLSEAFF. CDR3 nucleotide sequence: TGTGCCAGCAGCTTGAAACTTTTGTCTGAAGCTTTCTTT.

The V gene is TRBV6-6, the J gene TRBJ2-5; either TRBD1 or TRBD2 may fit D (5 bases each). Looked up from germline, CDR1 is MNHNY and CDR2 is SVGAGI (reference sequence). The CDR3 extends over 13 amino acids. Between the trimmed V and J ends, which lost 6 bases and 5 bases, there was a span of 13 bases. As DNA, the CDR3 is TGTGCCAGCAGAGACAGCACGGGGGAGACCCAGTACTTC. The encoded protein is CASRDSTGETQYF.

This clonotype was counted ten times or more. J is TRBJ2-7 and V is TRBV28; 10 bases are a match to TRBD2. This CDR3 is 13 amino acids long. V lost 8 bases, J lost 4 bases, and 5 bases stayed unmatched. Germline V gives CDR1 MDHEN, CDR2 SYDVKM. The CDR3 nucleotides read TGTGCCAGCCTTACTAGCGGGACATACGAGCAGTACTTC. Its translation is CASLTSGTYEQYF. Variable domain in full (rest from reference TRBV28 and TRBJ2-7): DVKVTQSSRYLVKRTGEKVFLECVQDMDHENMFWYRQDPGLGLRLIYFSYDVKMKEKGDIPEGYSVSREKKERFSLILESASTNQTSMYLCASLTSGTYEQYFGPGTRLTVT.

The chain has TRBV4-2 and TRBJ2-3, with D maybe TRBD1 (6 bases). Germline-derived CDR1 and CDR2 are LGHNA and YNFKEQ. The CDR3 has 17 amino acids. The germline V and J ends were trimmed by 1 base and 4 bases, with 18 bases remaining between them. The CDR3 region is CASSQAGTLPLADTQYF. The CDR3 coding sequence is TGTGCCAGCAGCCAAGCCGGGACATTACCCCTGGCAGATACGCAGTATTTT.

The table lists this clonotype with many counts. In DNA, the CDR3 is TGTGCCAGTGGGAGGGCCTATGAGCAGTTCTTC. Its protein product is CASGRAYEQFF. The chain uses TRBV6-5 and TRBJ2-1, with 7 bases identical to TRBD2. The length of the CDR3 is 11 residues. V gave up 9 bases and J gave up 8 bases; unmatched junction bases: 4. The germline gives CDR1 MNHEY, CDR2 SVGAGI.

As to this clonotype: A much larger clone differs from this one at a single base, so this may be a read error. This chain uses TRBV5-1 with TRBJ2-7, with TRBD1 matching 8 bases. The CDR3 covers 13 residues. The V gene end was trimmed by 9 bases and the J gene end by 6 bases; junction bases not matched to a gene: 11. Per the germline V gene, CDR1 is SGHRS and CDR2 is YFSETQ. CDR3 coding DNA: TGCGCCACCCGCTTGGGACAGGACTCCGAGCAGTACTTC. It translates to CATRLGQDSEQYF.

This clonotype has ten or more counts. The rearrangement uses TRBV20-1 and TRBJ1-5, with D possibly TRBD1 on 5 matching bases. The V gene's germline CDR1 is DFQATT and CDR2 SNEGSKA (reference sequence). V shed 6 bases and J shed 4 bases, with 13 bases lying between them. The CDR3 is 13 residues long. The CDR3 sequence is CSAVHQGNQPQHF. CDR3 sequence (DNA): TGCAGTGCAGTTCACCAGGGAAATCAGCCCCAGCATTTT.

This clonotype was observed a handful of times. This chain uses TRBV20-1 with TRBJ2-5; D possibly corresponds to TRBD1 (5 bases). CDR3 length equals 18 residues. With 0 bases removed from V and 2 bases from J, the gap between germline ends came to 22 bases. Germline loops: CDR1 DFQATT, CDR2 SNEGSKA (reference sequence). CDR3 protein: CSARDFRRSGRTQETQYF. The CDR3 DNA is TGCAGTGCTAGAGATTTTCGTAGGTCCGGACGGACACAAGAGACCCAGTACTTC.

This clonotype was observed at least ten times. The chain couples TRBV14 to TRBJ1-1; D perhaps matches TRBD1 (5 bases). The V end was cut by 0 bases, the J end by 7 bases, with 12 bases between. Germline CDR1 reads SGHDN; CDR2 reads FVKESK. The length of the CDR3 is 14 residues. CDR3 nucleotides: TGTGCCAGCAGCCAAGATCGAGTGGGGCGTGAAGCTTTCTTT. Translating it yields CASSQDRVGREAFF.

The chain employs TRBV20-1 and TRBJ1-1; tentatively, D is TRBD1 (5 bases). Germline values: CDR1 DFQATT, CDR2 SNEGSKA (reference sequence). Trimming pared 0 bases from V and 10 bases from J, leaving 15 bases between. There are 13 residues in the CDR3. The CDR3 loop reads CSARDDKGLVAFF. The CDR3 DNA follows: TGCAGTGCTAGAGATGACAAGGGGTTGGTAGCTTTCTTT.

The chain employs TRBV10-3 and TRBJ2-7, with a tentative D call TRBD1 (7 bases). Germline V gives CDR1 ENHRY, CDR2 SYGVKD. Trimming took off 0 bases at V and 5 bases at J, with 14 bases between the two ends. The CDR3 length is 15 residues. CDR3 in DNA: TGTGCCATCAGTGAGTCCCCAGGGGGGCAGGACGAGCAGTACTTC. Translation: CAISESPGGQDEQYF.

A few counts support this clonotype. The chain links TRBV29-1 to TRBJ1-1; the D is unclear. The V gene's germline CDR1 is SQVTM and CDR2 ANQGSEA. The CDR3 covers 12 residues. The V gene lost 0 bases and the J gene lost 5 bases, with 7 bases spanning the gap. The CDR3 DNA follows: TGCAGCGTTGAAGACCCTGGAACTGAAGCTTTCTTT. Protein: CSVEDPGTEAFF.

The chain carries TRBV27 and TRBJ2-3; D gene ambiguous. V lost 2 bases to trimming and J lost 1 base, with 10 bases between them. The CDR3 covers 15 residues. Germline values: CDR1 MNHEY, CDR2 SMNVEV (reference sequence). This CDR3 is CASSLTVAGTDTQYF. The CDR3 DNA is TGTGCCAGCAGTTTAACTGTGGCGGGCACAGATACGCAGTATTTT.

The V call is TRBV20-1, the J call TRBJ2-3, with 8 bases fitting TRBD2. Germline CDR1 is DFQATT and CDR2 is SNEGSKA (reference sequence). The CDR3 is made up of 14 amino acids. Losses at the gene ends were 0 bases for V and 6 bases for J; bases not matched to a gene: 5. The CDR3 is CSARDRSGKDTQYF. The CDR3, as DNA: TGCAGTGCTAGAGATCGTAGCGGGAAGGATACGCAGTATTTT.

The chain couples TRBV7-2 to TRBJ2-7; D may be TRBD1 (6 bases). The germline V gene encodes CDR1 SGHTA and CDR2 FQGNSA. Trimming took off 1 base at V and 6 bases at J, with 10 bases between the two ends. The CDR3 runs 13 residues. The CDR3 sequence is CASSLETGGEQYF. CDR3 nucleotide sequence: TGTGCCAGCAGCTTAGAGACAGGCGGCGAGCAGTACTTC.

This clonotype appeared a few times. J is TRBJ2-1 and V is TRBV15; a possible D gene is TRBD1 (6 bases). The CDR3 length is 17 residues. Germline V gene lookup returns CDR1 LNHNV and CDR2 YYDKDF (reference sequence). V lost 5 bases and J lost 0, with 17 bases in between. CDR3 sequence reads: CATSGLGHLSSYNEQFF. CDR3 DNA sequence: TGTGCCACCAGCGGATTGGGACACTTGAGCTCCTACAATGAGCAGTTCTTC.

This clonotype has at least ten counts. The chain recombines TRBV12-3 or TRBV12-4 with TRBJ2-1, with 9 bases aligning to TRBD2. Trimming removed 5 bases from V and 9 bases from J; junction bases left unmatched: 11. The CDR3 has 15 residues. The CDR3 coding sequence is TGTGCCAGCAGTCCCGGGACTAGCTCGCTAGGTGAGCAGTTCTTC. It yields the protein CASSPGTSSLGEQFF.